This T cell receptor beta chain was sequenced during a study of blood T cell repertoires in COVID-19. Original processing notes: Reference gene primer amplification gave estimated nucleated cell counts. Produced via immunoSEQ multiplex PCR; TCRdb's table is partial and in-frame only. V and J calls and clone size follow that table, whereas D and trimming were derived from the DNA. The sample lists roughly 200,000 clones, 65% to 80% occurring once. In germline, CDR1 is SNHLY, CDR2 FYNNEI. After removal of 5 bases from V and 4 bases from J, the junction contained 6 bases not matched to a gene. The CDR3 sequence is 14 residues long.

The chain carries TRBV2 and TRBJ1-1; 8 bases align to TRBD1. The sample was peripheral blood. The TCR originated in a man over 45 who had recovered from COVID-19. The CDR3: CASSRQGRGTEAFF. CDR3 bases: TGTGCCAGCAGTCGACAGGGGAGAGGCACTGAAGCTTTCTTT. Full variable domain (outside the CDR3, taken from reference TRBV2 and TRBJ1-1): EPEVTQTPSHQVTQMGQEVILRCVPISNHLYFYWYRQILGQKVEFLVSFYNNEISEKSEIFDDQFSVERPDGSNFTLKIRSTKLEDSAMYFCASSRQGRGTEAFFGQGTRLTVV.